These 6 T cell receptor beta chains originate from one sample sequenced in a study of blood T cell repertoires in COVID-19. Assay used: immunoSEQ multiplex PCR; TCRdb lists only in-frame clones, some missing. The sample has approximately 440,000 clones, about 91% seen once. The sample comprised peripheral blood. The receptors come from a woman aged 45-59 years with COVID-19, enrolled during active disease.

Remarks on this clone: The same CDR3 also results from other DNA sequences found in this sample. The chain employs TRBV5-6 and TRBJ2-7; 8 bases map to TRBD1. Losses at the gene ends were 0 bases for V and 3 bases for J; bases not matched to a gene: 2. Germline V gene data show CDR1 as SGHDT and CDR2 as YYEEEE. The CDR3 has 14 amino acids. In DNA, the CDR3 is TGTGCCAGCAGCTTGGGACAGGGGAACTACGAGCAGTACTTC. It is translated as CASSLGQGNYEQYF.

The chain is built from TRBV30 and TRBJ1-2, with a weak D call TRBD1 (6 bases). This CDR3 has 12 amino acids. Trimming took 3 bases from V and 7 from J, leaving 12 bases between them. Germline-derived CDR1 and CDR2 are GTSNPN and SVGIG (reference sequence). CDR3 sequence: CAWSPVGGGYTF. The CDR3 nucleotides read TGTGCCTGGAGCCCGGTAGGGGGTGGCTACACCTTC. Based on the CDR3 plus reference TRBV30 and TRBJ1-2, the full variable domain is SQTIHQWPATLVQPVGSPLSLECTVEGTSNPNLYWYRQAAGRGLQLLFYSVGIGQISSEVPQNLSASRPQDRQFILSSKKLLLSDSGFYLCAWSPVGGGYTFGSGTRLTVV.

The chain links TRBV10-2 to TRBJ2-1; 10 nucleotides line up with TRBD2. Germline V gene data show CDR1 as WSHSY and CDR2 as SAAADI. V was pared by 6 bases and J by 10 bases, with 6 bases of the junction left unmatched. This CDR3 is 13 amino acids long. The CDR3: CASRIAGGEEQFF. The CDR3 bases are TGCGCCAGCAGAATAGCGGGGGGCGAGGAGCAGTTCTTC.

This chain links TRBV15 with TRBJ2-7; weak D call: TRBD1 (6 bases). CDR3 length: 16 residues. V was shortened by 1 base and J by 1 base, with 14 bases between the two germline ends. The germline V gene has CDR1 LNHNV and CDR2 YYDKDF (reference sequence). The CDR3 region has the DNA TGTGCCACCAGCAGAGTTCGTCCGAGGGGGTCCTACGAGCAGTACTTC. Translation gives CATSRVRPRGSYEQYF.

The V call is TRBV9, the J call TRBJ2-1; tentatively, D is TRBD1 (5 bases). Trimming left V 4 bases short and J 9 bases short, with 8 bases between. The germline CDR1 and CDR2 sequences are SGDLS and YYNGEE. CDR3 length equals 11 residues. Written as DNA, the CDR3 is TGTGCCAGCAGCTCCACAGGTGAGCAGTTCTTC. Its protein is CASSSTGEQFF.

This clone was detected only a few times. CDR3 bases: TGCGCCAGCAGCGCGTCCAGGGCATATGGCTACACCTTC. Protein product: CASSASRAYGYTF. The chain joins TRBV5-1 to TRBJ1-2, with a tentative D call TRBD1 (5 bases). This CDR3 contains 13 residues. Germline V gene data show CDR1 as SGHRS and CDR2 as YFSETQ. V was shortened by 4 bases and J by 5 bases, with 12 bases between the two germline ends.